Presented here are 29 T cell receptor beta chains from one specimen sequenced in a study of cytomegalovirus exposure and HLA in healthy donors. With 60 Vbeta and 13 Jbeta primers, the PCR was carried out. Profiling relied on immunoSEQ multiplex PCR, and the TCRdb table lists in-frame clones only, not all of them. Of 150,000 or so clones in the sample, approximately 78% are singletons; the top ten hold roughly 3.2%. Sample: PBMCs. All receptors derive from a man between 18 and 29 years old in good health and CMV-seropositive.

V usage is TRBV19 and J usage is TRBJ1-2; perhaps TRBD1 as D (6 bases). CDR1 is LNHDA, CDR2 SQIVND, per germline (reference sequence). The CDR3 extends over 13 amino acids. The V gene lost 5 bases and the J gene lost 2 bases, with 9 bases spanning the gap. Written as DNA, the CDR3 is TGTGCCAGTAGTGTTACAGGGAACTATGGCTACACCTTC. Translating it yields CASSVTGNYGYTF.

The CDR3 is CASKSPPFDRSYEQYF. The CDR3 coding sequence is TGTGCCAGCAAATCCCCTCCTTTCGACAGATCCTACGAGCAGTACTTC. This chain joins TRBV21-1 and TRBJ2-7; the D call of TRBD1 is as the table states it, not checked on the DNA. TRBV21-1 is a pseudogene. The CDR3 sequence is 16 residues long.

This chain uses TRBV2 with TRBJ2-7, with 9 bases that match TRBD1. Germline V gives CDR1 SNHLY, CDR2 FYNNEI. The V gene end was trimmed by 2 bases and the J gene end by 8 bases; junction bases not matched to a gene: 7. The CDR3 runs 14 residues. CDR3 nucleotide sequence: TGTGCCAGCAGTGAATTGGGACAGGGATTAAAGCAGTACTTC. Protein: CASSELGQGLKQYF. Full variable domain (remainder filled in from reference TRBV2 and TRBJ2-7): EPEVTQTPSHQVTQMGQEVILRCVPISNHLYFYWYRQILGQKVEFLVSFYNNEISEKSEIFDDQFSVERPDGSNFTLKIRSTKLEDSAMYFCASSELGQGLKQYFGPGTRLTVT.

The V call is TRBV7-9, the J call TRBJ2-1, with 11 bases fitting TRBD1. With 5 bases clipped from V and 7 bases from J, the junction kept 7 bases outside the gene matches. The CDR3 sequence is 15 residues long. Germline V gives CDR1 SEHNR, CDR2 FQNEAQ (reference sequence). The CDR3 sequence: CASSPRTGGWNEQFF. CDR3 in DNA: TGTGCCAGCAGCCCAAGGACAGGGGGCTGGAATGAGCAGTTCTTC.

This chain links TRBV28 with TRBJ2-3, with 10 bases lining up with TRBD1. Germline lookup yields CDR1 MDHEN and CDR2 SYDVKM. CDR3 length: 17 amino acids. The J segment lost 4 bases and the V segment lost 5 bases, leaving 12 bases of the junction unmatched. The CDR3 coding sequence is TGTGCCAGCAGTATCCAGACAGGGGGCGAATGGCCAGATACGCAGTATTTT. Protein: CASSIQTGGEWPDTQYF.

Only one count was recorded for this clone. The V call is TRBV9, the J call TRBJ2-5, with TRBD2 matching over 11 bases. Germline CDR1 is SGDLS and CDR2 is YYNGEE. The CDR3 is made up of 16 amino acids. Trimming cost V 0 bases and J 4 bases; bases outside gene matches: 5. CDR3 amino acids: CASSVGLAGPRETQYF. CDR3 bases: TGTGCCAGCAGCGTAGGACTAGCGGGACCGAGAGAGACCCAGTACTTC. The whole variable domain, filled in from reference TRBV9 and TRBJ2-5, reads DSGVTQTPKHLITATGQRVTLRCSPRSGDLSVYWYQQSLDQGLQFLIQYYNGEERAKGNILERFSAQQFPDLHSELNLSSLELGDSALYFCASSVGLAGPRETQYFGPGTRLLVL.

The CDR3 is CASSFGPITDTQYF. CDR3 DNA sequence: TGTGCCAGCAGCTTTGGGCCAATCACAGATACGCAGTATTTT. This sequence joins TRBV13 and TRBJ2-3; D remains unclear. With 3 bases removed from V and 2 bases from J, the gap between germline ends came to 9 bases. The CDR3 spans 14 residues. Germline values: CDR1 PRHDT, CDR2 FYEKMQ (reference sequence).

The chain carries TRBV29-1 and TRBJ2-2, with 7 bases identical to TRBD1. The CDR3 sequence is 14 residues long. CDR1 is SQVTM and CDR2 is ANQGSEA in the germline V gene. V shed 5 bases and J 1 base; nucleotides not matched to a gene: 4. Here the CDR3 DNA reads TGCAGCGTTCTGGGACAGAAGAACACCGGGGAGCTGTTTTTT. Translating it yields CSVLGQKNTGELFF.

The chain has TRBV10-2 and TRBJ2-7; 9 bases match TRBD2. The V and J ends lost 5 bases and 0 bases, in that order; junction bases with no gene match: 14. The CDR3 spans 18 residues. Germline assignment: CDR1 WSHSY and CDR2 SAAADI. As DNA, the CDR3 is TGCGCCAGCAGTAGCGGTCTAGCGGGGTTGGTTGGCTCCTACGAGCAGTACTTC. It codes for CASSSGLAGLVGSYEQYF.

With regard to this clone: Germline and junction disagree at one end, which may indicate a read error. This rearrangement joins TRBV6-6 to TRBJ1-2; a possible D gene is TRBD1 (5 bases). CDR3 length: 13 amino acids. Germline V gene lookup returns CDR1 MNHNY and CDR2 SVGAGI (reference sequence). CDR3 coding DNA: TGTGCCAGCAGCCTACTCGATATAGGGCGGGGCTTCTTC. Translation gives CASSLLDIGRGFF.

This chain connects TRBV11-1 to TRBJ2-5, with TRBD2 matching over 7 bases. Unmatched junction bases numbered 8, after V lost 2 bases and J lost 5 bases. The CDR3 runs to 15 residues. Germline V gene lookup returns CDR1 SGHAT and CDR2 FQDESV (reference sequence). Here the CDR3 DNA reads TGTGCCAGCAGCTTAAGCGGGGCTCTAGGGGAGACCCAGTACTTC. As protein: CASSLSGALGETQYF.

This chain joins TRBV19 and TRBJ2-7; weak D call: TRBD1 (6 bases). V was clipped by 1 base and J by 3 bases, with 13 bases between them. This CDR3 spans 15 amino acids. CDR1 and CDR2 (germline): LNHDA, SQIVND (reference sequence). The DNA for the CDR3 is TGTGCCAGTAGTATAGGGTCAGGGGCGAACTACGAGCAGTACTTC. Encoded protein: CASSIGSGANYEQYF.

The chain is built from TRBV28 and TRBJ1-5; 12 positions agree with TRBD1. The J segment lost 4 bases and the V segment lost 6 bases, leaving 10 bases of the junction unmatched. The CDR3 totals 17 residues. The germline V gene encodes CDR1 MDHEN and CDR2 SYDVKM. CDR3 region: CASSPGTGGHLNQPQHF. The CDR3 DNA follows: TGTGCCAGCAGCCCCGGGACAGGGGGCCACCTTAATCAGCCCCAGCATTTT.

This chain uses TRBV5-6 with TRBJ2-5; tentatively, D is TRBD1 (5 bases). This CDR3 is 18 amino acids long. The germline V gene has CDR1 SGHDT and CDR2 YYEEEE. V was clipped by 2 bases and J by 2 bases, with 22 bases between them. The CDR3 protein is CASSLPLPTTGLQETQYF. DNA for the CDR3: TGTGCCAGCAGCTTACCACTGCCCACAACAGGCTTACAAGAGACCCAGTACTTC.

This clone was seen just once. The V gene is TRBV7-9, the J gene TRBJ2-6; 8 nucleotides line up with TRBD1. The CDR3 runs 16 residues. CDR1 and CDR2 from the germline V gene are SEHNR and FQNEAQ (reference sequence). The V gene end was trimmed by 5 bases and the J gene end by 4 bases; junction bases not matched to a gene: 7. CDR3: CASSPGQGVGANVLTF. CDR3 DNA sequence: TGTGCCAGCAGCCCCGGACAGGGCGTCGGGGCCAACGTCCTGACTTTC.

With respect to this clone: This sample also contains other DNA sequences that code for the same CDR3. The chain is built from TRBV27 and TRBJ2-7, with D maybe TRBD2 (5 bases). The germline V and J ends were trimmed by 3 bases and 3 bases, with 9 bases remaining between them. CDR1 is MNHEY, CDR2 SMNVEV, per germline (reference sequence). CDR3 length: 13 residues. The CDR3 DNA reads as TGTGCCAGCAGTTTCAGCGGTAACTACGAGCAGTACTTC. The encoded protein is CASSFSGNYEQYF.

The CDR3 coding sequence is TGCGCCAGCAGCTTAGACAAGACGAACACTGAAGCTTTCTTT. This translates into CASSLDKTNTEAFF. The rearrangement joins TRBV5-1 to TRBJ1-1; D gene unclear. Germline CDR1 is SGHRS and CDR2 is YFSETQ. Trimming removed 2 bases from V and 1 base from J, with 9 bases in between. This CDR3 has 14 residues.

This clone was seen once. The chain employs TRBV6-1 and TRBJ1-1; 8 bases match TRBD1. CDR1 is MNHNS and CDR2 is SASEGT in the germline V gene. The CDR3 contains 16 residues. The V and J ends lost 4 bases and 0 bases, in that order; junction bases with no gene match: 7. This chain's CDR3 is CASSGGQALMNTEAFF. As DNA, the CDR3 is TGTGCCAGCAGTGGGGGACAGGCTTTAATGAACACTGAAGCTTTCTTT.

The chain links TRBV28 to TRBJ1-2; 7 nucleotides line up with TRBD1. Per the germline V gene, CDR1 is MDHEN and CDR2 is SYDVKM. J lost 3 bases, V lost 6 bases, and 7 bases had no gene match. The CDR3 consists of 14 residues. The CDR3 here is CASSRRGGDYGYTF. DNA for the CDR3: TGTGCCAGCAGCCGCCGAGGGGGCGACTATGGCTACACCTTC.

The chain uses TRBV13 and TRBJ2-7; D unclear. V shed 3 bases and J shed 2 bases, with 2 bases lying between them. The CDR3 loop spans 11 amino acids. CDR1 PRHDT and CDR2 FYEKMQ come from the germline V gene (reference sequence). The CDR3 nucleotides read TGTGCCAGCAGCTTCGCCTACGAGCAGTACTTC. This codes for CASSFAYEQYF. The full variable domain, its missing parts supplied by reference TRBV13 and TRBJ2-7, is AAGVIQSPRHLIKEKRETATLKCYPIPRHDTVYWYQQGPGQDPQFLISFYEKMQSDKGSIPDRFSAQQFSDYHSELNMSSLELGDSALYFCASSFAYEQYFGPGTRLTVT.

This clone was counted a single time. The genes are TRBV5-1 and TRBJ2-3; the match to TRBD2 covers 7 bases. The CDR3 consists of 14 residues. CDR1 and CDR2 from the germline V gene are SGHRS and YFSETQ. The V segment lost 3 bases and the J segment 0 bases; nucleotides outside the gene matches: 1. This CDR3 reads CASSSGGSTDTQYF. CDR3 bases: TGCGCCAGCAGCTCGGGGGGAAGCACAGATACGCAGTATTTT.

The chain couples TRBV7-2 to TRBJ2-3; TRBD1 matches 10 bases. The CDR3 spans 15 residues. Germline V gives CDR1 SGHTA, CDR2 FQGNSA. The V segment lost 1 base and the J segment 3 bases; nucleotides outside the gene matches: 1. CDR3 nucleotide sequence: TGTGCCAGCAGCTTAGGGGGACAGGGGACAGATACGCAGTATTTT. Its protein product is CASSLGGQGTDTQYF.

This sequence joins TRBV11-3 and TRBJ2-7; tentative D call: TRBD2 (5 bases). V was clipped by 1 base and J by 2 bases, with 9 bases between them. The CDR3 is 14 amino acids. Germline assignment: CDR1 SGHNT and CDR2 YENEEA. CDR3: CASSLGAATYEQYF. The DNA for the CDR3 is TGTGCCAGCAGCTTAGGAGCGGCAACCTACGAGCAGTACTTC.

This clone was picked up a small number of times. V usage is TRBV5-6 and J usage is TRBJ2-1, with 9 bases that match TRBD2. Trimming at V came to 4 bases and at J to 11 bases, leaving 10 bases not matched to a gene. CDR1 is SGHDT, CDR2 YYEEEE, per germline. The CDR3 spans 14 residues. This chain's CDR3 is CASSLRTSARQQFF. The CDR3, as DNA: TGTGCCAGCAGCCTAAGGACTAGCGCCAGACAGCAGTTCTTC. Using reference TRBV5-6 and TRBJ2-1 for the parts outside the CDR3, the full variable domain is DAGVTQSPTHLIKTRGQQVTLRCSPKSGHDTVSWYQQALGQGPQFIFQYYEEEERQRGNFPDRFSGHQFPNYSSELNVNALLLGDSALYLCASSLRTSARQQFFGPGTRLTVL.

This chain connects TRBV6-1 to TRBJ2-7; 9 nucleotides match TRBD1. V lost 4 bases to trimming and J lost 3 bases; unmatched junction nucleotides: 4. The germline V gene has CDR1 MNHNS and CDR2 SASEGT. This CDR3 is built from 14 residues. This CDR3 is CASSASTGGYEQYF. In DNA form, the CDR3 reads TGTGCCAGCAGTGCGTCGACAGGGGGCTACGAGCAGTACTTC.

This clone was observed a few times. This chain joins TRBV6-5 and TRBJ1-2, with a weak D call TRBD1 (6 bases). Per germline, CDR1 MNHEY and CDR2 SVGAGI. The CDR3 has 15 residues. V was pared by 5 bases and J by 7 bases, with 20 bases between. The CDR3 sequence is CASSPDRTPTPGYTF. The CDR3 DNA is TGTGCCAGCAGTCCTGACAGGACCCCAACTCCTGGCTACACCTTC.

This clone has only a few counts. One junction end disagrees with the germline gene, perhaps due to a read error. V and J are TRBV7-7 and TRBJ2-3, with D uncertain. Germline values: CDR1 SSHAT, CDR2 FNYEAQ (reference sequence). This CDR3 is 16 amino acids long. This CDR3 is CASSLTVVCFSDTQYF. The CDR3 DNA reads TGTGCTAGCAGCCTTACAGTTGTTTGTTTCTCAGATACGCAGTATTTT. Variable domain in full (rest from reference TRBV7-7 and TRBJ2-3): GAGVSQSPRYKVTKRGQDVTLRCDPISSHATLYWYQQALGQGPEFLTYFNYEAQPDKSGLPSDRFSAERPEGSISTLTIQRTEQRDSAMYRCASSLTVVCFSDTQYFGPGTRLTVL.

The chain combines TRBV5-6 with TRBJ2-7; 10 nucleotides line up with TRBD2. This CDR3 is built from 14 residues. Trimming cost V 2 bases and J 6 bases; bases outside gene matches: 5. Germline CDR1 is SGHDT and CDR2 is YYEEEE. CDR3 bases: TGTGCCAGCAGCTTACAACTAGCGGGACCCGAGCAGTACTTC. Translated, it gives CASSLQLAGPEQYF.

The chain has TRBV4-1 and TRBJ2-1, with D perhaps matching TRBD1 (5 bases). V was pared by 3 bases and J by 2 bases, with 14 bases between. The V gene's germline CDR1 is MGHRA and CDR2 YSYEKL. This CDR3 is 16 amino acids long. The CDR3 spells CASSQQTARTYNEQFF. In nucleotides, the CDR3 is TGCGCCAGCAGCCAGCAGACAGCCAGAACCTACAATGAGCAGTTCTTC.